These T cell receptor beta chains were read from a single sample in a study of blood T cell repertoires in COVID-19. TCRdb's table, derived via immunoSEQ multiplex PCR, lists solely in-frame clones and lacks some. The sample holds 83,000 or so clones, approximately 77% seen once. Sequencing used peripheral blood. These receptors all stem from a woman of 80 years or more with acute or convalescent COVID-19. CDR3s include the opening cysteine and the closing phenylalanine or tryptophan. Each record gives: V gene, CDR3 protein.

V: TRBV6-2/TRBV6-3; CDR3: CASSYSVAGGAYNSPLHF
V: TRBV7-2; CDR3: CASSFSGNFNNEQFF
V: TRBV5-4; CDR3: CASSPGQGGGRSGSYEQYF
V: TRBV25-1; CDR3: CASSIGQGWNGYTF
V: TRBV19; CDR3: CASSRTGTITYEQYF
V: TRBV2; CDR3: CASRGGSYEQYF
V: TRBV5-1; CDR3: CASRRETQETQYF
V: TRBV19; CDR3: CASTWTARGNTEAFF
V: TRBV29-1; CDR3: CRVGGSDRGSYGYTF
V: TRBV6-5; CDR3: CASSLQTATIGGYTF
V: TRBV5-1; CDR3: CASSLAPDTGNYGYTF
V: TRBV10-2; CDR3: CASSGEAGGAGELFF
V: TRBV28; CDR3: CASSLGGYSSGNTIYF
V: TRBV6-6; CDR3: CASGGLPGNTIYF
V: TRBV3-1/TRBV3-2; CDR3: CASSQEQSRGRWANVLTF
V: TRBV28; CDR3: CASTRLRAYSNQPQHF
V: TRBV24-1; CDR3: CATMGTGDWEQYF
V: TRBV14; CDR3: CASSHPATVPVEQYF
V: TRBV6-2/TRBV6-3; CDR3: CASSYEVTGNTIYF
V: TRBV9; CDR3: CASSLGQGGIPSSGNTIYF
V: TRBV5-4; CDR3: CASSFGTILSSRETQYF
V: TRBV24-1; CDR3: CATSDFPSGQGESEAFF